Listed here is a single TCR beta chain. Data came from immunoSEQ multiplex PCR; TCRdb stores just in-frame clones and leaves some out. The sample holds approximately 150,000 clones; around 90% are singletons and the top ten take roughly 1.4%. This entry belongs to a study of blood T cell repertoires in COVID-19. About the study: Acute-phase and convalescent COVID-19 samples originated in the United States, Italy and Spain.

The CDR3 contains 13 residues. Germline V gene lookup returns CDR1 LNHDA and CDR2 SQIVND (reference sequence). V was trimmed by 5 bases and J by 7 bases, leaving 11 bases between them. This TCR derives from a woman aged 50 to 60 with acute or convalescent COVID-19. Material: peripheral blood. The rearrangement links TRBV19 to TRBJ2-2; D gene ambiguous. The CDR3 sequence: CASSDRHDGELFF. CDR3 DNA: TGTGCCAGTAGTGACCGACATGACGGGGAGCTGTTTTTT.